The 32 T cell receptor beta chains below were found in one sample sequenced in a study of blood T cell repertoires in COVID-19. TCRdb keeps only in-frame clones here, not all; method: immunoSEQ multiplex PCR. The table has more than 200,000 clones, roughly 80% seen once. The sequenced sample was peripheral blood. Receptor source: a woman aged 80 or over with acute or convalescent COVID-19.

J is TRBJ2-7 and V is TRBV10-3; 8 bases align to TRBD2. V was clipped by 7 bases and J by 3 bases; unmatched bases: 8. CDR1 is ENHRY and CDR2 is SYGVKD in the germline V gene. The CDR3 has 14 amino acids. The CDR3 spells CAIKAQREFYEQYF. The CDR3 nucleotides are TGTGCCATCAAGGCCCAGCGGGAGTTCTACGAGCAGTACTTC.

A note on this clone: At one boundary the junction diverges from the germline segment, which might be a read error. The CDR3 sequence: CASTQEGLGEQFF. In DNA form, the CDR3 reads TGTGCCAGCACCCAAGAGGGGCTGGGTGAGCAGTTCTTC. This sequence joins TRBV3-1 (or the pseudogene TRBV3-2) and TRBJ2-1; D may be TRBD1 or TRBD2 (5 bases each). The CDR3 has 13 residues. Germline V gene data show CDR1 as LGHDT and CDR2 as YNNKEL (reference sequence).

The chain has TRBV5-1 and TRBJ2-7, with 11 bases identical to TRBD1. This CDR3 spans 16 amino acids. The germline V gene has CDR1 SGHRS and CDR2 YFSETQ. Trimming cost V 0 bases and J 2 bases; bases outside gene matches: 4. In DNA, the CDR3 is TGCGCCAGCAGCTTGGTGTCGGGACAGGGGGCCTACGAGCAGTACTTC. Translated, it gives CASSLVSGQGAYEQYF.

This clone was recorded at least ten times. The CDR3, as DNA: TGCGCCAGCAGCCAAGTGGTGAGCTCCTACAATGAGCAGTTCTTC. Translated, it gives CASSQVVSSYNEQFF. The gene calls are TRBV4-1 and TRBJ2-1; the D is unclear. This CDR3 comprises 15 residues. CDR1 is MGHRA, CDR2 YSYEKL, per germline. Trimming stripped 1 base from V and 0 bases from J, with 7 bases between.

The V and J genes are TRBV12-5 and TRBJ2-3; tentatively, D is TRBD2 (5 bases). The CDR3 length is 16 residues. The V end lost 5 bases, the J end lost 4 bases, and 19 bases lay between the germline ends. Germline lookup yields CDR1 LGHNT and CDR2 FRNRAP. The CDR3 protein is CASGHGLTPSADTQYF. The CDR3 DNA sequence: TGTGCTAGTGGTCACGGACTTACTCCATCCGCAGATACGCAGTATTTT.

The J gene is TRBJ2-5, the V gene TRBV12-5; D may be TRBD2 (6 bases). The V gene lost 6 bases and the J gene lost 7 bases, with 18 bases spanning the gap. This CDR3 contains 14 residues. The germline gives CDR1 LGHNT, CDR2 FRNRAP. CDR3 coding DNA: TGTGCTAGTGGCTCCGGGACCCTGGGAGGGACCCAGTACTTC. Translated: CASGSGTLGGTQYF. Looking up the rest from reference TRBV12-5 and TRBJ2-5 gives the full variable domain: DARVTQTPRHKVTEMGQEVTMRCQPILGHNTVFWYRQTMMQGLELLAYFRNRAPLDDSGMPKDRFSAEMPDATLATLKIQPSEPRDSAVYFCASGSGTLGGTQYFGPGTRLLVL.

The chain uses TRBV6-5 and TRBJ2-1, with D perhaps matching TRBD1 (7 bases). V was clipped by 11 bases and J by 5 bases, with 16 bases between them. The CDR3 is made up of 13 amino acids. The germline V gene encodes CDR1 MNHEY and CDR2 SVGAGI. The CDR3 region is CACTGEVHNEQFF. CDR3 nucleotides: TGTGCCTGTACAGGGGAGGTTCACAATGAGCAGTTCTTC.

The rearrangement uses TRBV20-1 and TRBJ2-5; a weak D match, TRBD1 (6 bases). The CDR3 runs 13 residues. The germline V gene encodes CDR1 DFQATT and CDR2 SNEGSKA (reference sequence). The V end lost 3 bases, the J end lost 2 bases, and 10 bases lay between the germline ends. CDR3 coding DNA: TGCAGTGCTAGTGTAGGACAGCAAGAGACCCAGTACTTC. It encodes CSASVGQQETQYF.

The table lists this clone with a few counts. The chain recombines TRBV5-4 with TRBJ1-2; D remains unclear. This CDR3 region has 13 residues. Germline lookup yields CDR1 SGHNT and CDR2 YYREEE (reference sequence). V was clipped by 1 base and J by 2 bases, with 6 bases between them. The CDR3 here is CASSLTANYGYTF. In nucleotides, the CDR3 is TGTGCCAGCAGCTTGACAGCCAACTATGGCTACACCTTC.

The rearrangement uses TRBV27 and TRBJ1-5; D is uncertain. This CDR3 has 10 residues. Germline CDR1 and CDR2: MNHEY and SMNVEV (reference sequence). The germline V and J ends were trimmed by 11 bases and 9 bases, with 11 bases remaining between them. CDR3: CAPMFGPQHF. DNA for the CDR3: TGTGCCCCCATGTTCGGGCCCCAGCATTTT.

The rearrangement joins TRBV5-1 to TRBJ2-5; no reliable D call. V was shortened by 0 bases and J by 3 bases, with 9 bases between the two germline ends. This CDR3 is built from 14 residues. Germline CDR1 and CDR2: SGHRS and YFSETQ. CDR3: CASSLASTKETQYF. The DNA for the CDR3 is TGCGCCAGCAGCTTGGCCTCGACAAAAGAGACCCAGTACTTC.

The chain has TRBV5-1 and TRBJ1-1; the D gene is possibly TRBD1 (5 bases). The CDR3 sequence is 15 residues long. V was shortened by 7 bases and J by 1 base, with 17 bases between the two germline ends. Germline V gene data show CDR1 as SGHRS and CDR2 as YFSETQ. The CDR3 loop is CASHLGGGGNTEAFF. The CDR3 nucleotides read TGCGCCAGCCACCTGGGGGGAGGAGGGAACACTGAAGCTTTCTTT.

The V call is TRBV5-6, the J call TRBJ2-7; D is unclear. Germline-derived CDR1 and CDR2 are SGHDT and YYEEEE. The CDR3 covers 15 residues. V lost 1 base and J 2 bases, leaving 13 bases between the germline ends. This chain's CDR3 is CASSLKFRSTYEQYF. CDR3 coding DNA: TGTGCCAGCAGCTTGAAGTTTAGATCAACCTACGAGCAGTACTTC. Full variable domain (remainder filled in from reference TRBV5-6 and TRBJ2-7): DAGVTQSPTHLIKTRGQQVTLRCSPKSGHDTVSWYQQALGQGPQFIFQYYEEEERQRGNFPDRFSGHQFPNYSSELNVNALLLGDSALYLCASSLKFRSTYEQYFGPGTRLTVT.

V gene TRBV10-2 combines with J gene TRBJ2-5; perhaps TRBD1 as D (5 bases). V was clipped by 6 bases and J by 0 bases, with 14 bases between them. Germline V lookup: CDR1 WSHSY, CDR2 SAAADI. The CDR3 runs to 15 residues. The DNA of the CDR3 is TGCGCCAGCAGGCTAGGGGTCTTGTACCAAGAGACCCAGTACTTC. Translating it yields CASRLGVLYQETQYF.

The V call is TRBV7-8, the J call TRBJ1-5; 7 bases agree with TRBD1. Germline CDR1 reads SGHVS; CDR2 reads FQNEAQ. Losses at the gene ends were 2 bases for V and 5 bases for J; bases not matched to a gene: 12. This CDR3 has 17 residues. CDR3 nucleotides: TGTGCCAGCAGCTTACTCCATCGACAGGGTTGGGATCAGCCCCAGCATTTT. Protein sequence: CASSLLHRQGWDQPQHF.

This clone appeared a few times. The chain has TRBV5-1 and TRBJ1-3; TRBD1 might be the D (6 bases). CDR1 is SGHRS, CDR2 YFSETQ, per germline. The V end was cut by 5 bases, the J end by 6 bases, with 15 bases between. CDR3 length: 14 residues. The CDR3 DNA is TGCGCCAGCAGTGAACAGGGAGACGCAAACACCATATATTTT. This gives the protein CASSEQGDANTIYF.

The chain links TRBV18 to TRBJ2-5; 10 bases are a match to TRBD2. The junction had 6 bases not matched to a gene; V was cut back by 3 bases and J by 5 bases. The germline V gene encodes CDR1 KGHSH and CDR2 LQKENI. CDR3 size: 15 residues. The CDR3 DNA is TGTGCCAGCTCACCGGCTAGCGGGAGCCGGGAGACCCAGTACTTC. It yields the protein CASSPASGSRETQYF. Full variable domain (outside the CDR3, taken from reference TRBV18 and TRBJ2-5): NAGVMQNPRHLVRRRGQEARLRCSPMKGHSHVYWYRQLPEEGLKFMVYLQKENIIDESGMPKERFSAEFPKEGPSILRIQQVVRGDSAAYFCASSPASGSRETQYFGPGTRLLVL.

In DNA form, the CDR3 reads TGCGCCAGCAGCTTGCCGACAGCTAGTGGCTACACCTTC. Protein product: CASSLPTASGYTF. V is TRBV5-1 and J is TRBJ1-2; a weak D match, TRBD1 (5 bases). CDR1 and CDR2 (germline): SGHRS, YFSETQ. V gave up 1 base and J gave up 7 bases, with 11 bases separating them. This CDR3 has 13 amino acids.

The CDR3 loop reads CASTEKQGGSIDRASINIQYF. CDR3 coding DNA: TGCGCCAGCACCGAAAAGCAGGGGGGTAGCATAGACAGGGCCTCAATAAACATTCAGTACTTC. The chain couples TRBV10-1 to TRBJ2-4, with a tentative D call TRBD1 (7 bases). V shed 7 bases and J shed 6 bases, with 37 bases lying between them. Germline loops: CDR1 WNHNN, CDR2 SYGVQD (reference sequence). The CDR3 spans 21 residues.

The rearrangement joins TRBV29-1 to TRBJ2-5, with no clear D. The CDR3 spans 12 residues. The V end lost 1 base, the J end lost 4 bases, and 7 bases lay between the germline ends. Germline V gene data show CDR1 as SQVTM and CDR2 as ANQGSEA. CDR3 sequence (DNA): TGCAGCGTTGAAGCGGGTCCAGAGACCCAGTACTTC. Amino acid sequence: CSVEAGPETQYF.

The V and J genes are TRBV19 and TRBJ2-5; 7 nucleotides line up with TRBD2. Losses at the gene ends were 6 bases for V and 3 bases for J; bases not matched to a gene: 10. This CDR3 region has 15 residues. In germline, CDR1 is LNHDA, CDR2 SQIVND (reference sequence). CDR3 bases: TGTGCCAGTAGGCCCCAAGCGGGGATAAAAGAGACCCAGTACTTC. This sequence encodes CASRPQAGIKETQYF.

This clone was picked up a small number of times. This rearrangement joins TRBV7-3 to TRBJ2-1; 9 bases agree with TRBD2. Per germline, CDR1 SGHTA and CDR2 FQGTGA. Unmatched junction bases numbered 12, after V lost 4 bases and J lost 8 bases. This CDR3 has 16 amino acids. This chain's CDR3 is CASSSHPSREGDEQFF. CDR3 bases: TGTGCCAGCAGCTCCCACCCCTCGCGGGAGGGCGATGAGCAGTTCTTC.

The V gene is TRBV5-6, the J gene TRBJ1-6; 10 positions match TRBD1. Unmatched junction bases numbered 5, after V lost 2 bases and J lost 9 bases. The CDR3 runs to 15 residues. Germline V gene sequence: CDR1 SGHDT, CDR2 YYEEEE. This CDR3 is CASSFRQGAGSPLHF. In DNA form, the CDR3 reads TGTGCCAGCAGCTTCCGACAGGGGGCCGGTTCACCCCTCCACTTT.

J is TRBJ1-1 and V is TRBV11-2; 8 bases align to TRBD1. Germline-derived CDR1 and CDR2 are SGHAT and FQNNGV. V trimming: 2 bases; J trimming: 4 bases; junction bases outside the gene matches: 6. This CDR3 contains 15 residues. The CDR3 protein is CASSLTGQGGTEAFF. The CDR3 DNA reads TGTGCCAGCAGCTTAACTGGACAGGGAGGCACTGAAGCTTTCTTT.

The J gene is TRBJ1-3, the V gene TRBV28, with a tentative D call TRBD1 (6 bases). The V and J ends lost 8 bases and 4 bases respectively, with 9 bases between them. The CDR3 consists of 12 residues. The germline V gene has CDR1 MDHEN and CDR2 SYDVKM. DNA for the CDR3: TGTGCCAGCTCTCAGGGGGGAAACACCATATATTTT. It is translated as CASSQGGNTIYF.

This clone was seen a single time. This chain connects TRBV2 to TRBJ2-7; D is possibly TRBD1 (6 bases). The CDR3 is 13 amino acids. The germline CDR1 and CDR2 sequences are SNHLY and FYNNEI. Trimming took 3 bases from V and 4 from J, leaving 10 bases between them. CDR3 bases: TGTGCCAGCAGTGACGCGCAGGGGTACGAGCAGTACTTC. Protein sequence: CASSDAQGYEQYF. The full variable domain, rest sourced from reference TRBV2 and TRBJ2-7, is EPEVTQTPSHQVTQMGQEVILRCVPISNHLYFYWYRQILGQKVEFLVSFYNNEISEKSEIFDDQFSVERPDGSNFTLKIRSTKLEDSAMYFCASSDAQGYEQYFGPGTRLTVT.

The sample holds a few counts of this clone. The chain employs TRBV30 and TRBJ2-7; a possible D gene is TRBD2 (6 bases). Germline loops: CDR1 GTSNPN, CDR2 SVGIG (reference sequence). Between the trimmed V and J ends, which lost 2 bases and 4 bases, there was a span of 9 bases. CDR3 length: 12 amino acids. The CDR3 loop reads CAWSMGTYEQYF. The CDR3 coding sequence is TGTGCCTGGAGTATGGGGACTTACGAGCAGTACTTC.

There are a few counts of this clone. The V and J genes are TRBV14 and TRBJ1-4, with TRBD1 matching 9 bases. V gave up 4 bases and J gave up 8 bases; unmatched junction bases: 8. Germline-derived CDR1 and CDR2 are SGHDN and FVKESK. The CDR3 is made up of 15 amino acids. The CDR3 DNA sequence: TGTGCCAGCAGCCTTCAGGGACAGGGTGGAGAAAAACTGTTTTTT. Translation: CASSLQGQGGEKLFF.

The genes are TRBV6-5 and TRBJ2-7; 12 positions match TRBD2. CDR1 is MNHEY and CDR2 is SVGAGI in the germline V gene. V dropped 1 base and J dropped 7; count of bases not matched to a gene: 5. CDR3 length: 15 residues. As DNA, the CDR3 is TGTGCCAGCAGTTACTTGACTAGCGGGAGTGGAGAGCAGTACTTC. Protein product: CASSYLTSGSGEQYF.

DNA for the CDR3: TGTGCCAGCAGCCCGGGACAGGGGGCCCAATACGAGCAGTACTTC. It encodes CASSPGQGAQYEQYF. The chain couples TRBV5-5 to TRBJ2-7, with 12 nucleotides matching TRBD1. The CDR3 totals 15 residues. CDR1 is SGHKS, CDR2 YYEKEE, per germline (reference sequence). The V gene end was trimmed by 4 bases and the J gene end by 4 bases; junction bases not matched to a gene: 6.

The CDR3 is CASSQESQGPHEKLFF. The DNA for the CDR3 is TGCGCCAGCAGCCAAGAATCGCAGGGGCCCCATGAAAAACTGTTTTTT. V usage is TRBV4-1 and J usage is TRBJ1-4, with a tentative D call TRBD1 (6 bases). Trimming pared 0 bases from V and 6 bases from J, leaving 14 bases between. CDR3 length: 16 residues. Germline values: CDR1 MGHRA, CDR2 YSYEKL.

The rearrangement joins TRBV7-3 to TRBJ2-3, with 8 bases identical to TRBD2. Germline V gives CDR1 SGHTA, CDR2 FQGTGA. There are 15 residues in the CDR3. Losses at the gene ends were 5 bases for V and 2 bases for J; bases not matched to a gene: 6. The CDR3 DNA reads TGTGCCAGCAGCGACCGGGAGGGATACACAGATACGCAGTATTTT. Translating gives CASSDREGYTDTQYF.